Listed below are T cell receptor beta chains from one sample, sequenced in a study of Ad26.COV2.S vaccination and SARS-CoV-2 variants. Data came from immunoSEQ multiplex PCR; TCRdb stores just in-frame clones and leaves some out. The sample carries about 350,000 clones, approximately 90% recorded once. Material: peripheral blood, obtained after recovery from COVID-19. The receptors shown here come from a human donor who had recovered from COVID-19. Both conserved end residues are part of each CDR3. D genes are given only for firm matches. Clone size, where shown, is once, few, many, or a class for clones that have expanded.

v_call: TRBV12-5; clone_size: NA; j_call: TRBJ2-7; d_call: NA; cdr3_aa: CASGFQSGEQYF; cdr3_nt: TGTGCTAGTGGTTTCCAGTCGGGCGAGCAGTACTTC
v_call: TRBV4-1; clone_size: once; j_call: TRBJ1-1; d_call: NA; cdr3_aa: CASSQESRGITEAFF; cdr3_nt: TGCGCCAGCAGCCAAGAGAGTAGGGGAATCACTGAAGCTTTCTTT
v_call: TRBV9; clone_size: NA; j_call: TRBJ2-5; d_call: NA; cdr3_aa: CASSVGRGLQETQYF; cdr3_nt: TGTGCCAGCAGCGTAGGGCGGGGACTTCAAGAGACCCAGTACTTC
v_call: TRBV7-2; clone_size: NA; j_call: TRBJ1-2; d_call: TRBD1; cdr3_aa: CASSLTGLPSDGYTF; cdr3_nt: TGTGCCAGCAGCTTGACAGGGTTGCCATCTGATGGCTACACCTTC
v_call: TRBV11-2; clone_size: NA; j_call: TRBJ2-1; d_call: NA; cdr3_aa: CASSLVRRGGQGNEQFF; cdr3_nt: TGTGCCAGCAGCTTAGTACGTCGTGGGGGCCAGGGCAATGAGCAGTTCTTC
v_call: TRBV5-1; clone_size: NA; j_call: TRBJ1-1; d_call: TRBD1; cdr3_aa: CASSLDRGNTEAFF; cdr3_nt: TGCGCCAGCAGCTTGGACAGGGGGAACACTGAAGCTTTCTTT
v_call: TRBV5-6; clone_size: NA; j_call: TRBJ1-4; d_call: NA; cdr3_aa: CASSLAGHGEKLFF; cdr3_nt: TGTGCCAGCAGCTTGGCCGGGCACGGTGAAAAACTGTTTTTT
v_call: TRBV5-1; clone_size: once; j_call: TRBJ1-1; d_call: TRBD1; cdr3_aa: CASSLGTANVNTEAFF; cdr3_nt: TGCGCCAGCAGCTTAGGGACAGCTAATGTGAACACTGAAGCTTTCTTT
v_call: TRBV6-5; clone_size: NA; j_call: TRBJ2-3; d_call: TRBD1; cdr3_aa: CASSDSGTGTDTQYF; cdr3_nt: TGTGCCAGCAGTGACTCCGGGACAGGCACAGATACGCAGTATTTT
v_call: TRBV7-2; clone_size: NA; j_call: TRBJ2-3; d_call: TRBD1; cdr3_aa: CASSPRFRTGTDTQYF; cdr3_nt: TGTGCCAGCAGCCCCCGTTTTCGGACAGGGACAGATACGCAGTATTTT
v_call: TRBV9; clone_size: NA; j_call: TRBJ2-5; d_call: TRBD2; cdr3_aa: CASRAGGEETQYF; cdr3_nt: TGTGCCAGCAGAGCGGGGGGGGAAGAGACCCAGTACTTC
v_call: TRBV3-1/TRBV3-2; clone_size: NA; j_call: TRBJ1-2; d_call: NA; cdr3_aa: CASSQDGPYGYTF; cdr3_nt: TGTGCCAGCAGCCAAGATGGACCTTATGGCTACACCTTC
v_call: TRBV7-2; clone_size: once; j_call: TRBJ2-5; d_call: TRBD2; cdr3_aa: CASRVGLAGETQYF; cdr3_nt: TGTGCCAGCAGGGTCGGGCTAGCGGGAGAGACCCAGTACTTC
v_call: TRBV18; clone_size: NA; j_call: TRBJ1-1; d_call: NA; cdr3_aa: CASSQGENTEAFF; cdr3_nt: TGTGCCAGCTCCCAAGGAGAGAACACTGAAGCTTTCTTT
v_call: TRBV2; clone_size: NA; j_call: TRBJ1-4; d_call: TRBD1; cdr3_aa: CASSEATRQGARKLFF; cdr3_nt: TGTGCCAGCAGTGAAGCGACTCGACAGGGGGCTCGAAAACTGTTTTTT
v_call: TRBV19; clone_size: NA; j_call: TRBJ2-5; d_call: NA; cdr3_aa: CASSIALDPRETQYF; cdr3_nt: TGTGCCAGTAGTATAGCTCTCGACCCCCGGGAGACCCAGTACTTC
v_call: TRBV13; clone_size: NA; j_call: TRBJ1-3; d_call: NA; cdr3_aa: CASSLRGLSGNTIYF; cdr3_nt: TGTGCCAGCAGCCTACGGGGGCTCTCTGGAAACACCATATATTTT
v_call: TRBV6-2/TRBV6-3; clone_size: NA; j_call: TRBJ2-3; d_call: NA; cdr3_aa: CASSIRTIQDTQYF; cdr3_nt: TGTGCCAGCAGTATTCGGACTATACAAGATACGCAGTATTTT
v_call: TRBV2; clone_size: once; j_call: TRBJ2-1; d_call: TRBD2; cdr3_aa: CASRGLAGGRNEQFF; cdr3_nt: TGTGCCAGCAGGGGACTAGCGGGGGGGCGAAATGAGCAGTTCTTC